The clone carrying this TCR beta chain has only a few counts. Its specificity is unknown. The source of the sample is a study of T cells in localized non-small cell lung cancer. Data came from immunoSEQ multiplex PCR; TCRdb stores just in-frame clones and leaves some out. The data contain about 78,000 clones, approximately 85% of them singletons. The study's findings and limits: Peak T cell clonality was found in uninvolved adjacent lung, exceeding tumor. Greater T cell density in blood accompanied longer overall survival. Heterogeneity is still possible, as just one tumor region was sequenced. In adjacent lung appeared a median about 57 of the top 100 tumor clones.

V lost 0 bases to trimming and J lost 3 bases; unmatched junction nucleotides: 6. This CDR3 spans 16 amino acids. Germline V gives CDR1 GTSNPN, CDR2 SVGIG (reference sequence). The receptor comes from a man aged 35 to 69 with stage I lung adenocarcinoma. The sample here was peripheral blood, taken before any cancer treatment. The V and J genes are TRBV30 and TRBJ1-4; 8 nucleotides align to TRBD1. This CDR3 reads CAWSVRQGASNEKLFF. In DNA, the CDR3 is TGTGCCTGGAGTGTACGCCAGGGGGCCTCTAATGAAAAACTGTTTTTT.